This entry lists 32 T cell receptor beta chains sequenced from one sample in a study of T-cell reconstitution after alpha-beta-depleted transplantation in children. Unique molecular identifiers were incorporated when the TCRbeta library was constructed. From the PCR reads, TCRdb called clonotypes with MiXCR, one entry per CDR3 protein. The table records 200,000 or so distinct CDR3 sequences, roughly 6.5% of them present only once. The sample in question was PBMCs, obtained before TCRalphabeta/CD19-depleted stem cell transplant. The source is a girl under three years old with combined immunodeficiency, due to receive a stem cell transplant.

The chain links TRBV7-3 to TRBJ2-5, with D perhaps given as TRBD1 or TRBD2 (5 bases each). The CDR3 loop spans 14 amino acids. Germline assignment: CDR1 SGHTA and CDR2 FQGTGA. V was cut by 5 bases and J by 3 bases, with 13 bases left in between. CDR3 DNA sequence: TGTGCCAGCAGCCAAATGGGGGTCGAAGAGACCCAGTACTTC. Its translation is CASSQMGVEETQYF.

The sample holds many counts of this clonotype. This chain joins TRBV24-1 and TRBJ2-3; unclear D gene. V lost 4 bases and J 6 bases, leaving 10 bases between the germline ends. The V gene's germline CDR1 is KGHDR and CDR2 SFDVKD. The CDR3 is 13 residues long. The CDR3 loop reads CATSESTADTQYF. The CDR3 bases are TGTGCCACCAGTGAATCTACCGCGGATACGCAGTATTTT.

This clonotype came up many times. The chain employs TRBV20-1 and TRBJ2-1; a possible D gene is TRBD2 (6 bases). CDR1 is DFQATT and CDR2 is SNEGSKA in the germline V gene (reference sequence). Trimming removed 5 bases at V and 6 bases at J, with 17 bases between. The CDR3 is made up of 14 amino acids. The CDR3 region has the DNA TGCAGTGCTTCCGGGACTCTCGTACCCAATGAGCAGTTCTTC. This gives the protein CSASGTLVPNEQFF.

This clonotype was observed many times. CDR3 coding DNA: TGTGCCAGCAGTTACGAGATCGGACAGGGGGCCTCTGGAAACACCATATATTTT. As protein: CASSYEIGQGASGNTIYF. V is TRBV6-2 or TRBV6-3 and J is TRBJ1-3, with TRBD1 matching 11 bases. The V segment lost 2 bases and the J segment 0 bases; nucleotides outside the gene matches: 6. The CDR3 runs to 18 residues. Germline CDR1 reads MNHEY; CDR2 reads SVGEGT.

This clonotype showed up just a few times. The rearrangement links TRBV7-9 to TRBJ2-2; 7 positions agree with TRBD2. The germline CDR1 and CDR2 sequences are SEHNR and FQNEAQ (reference sequence). The CDR3 loop spans 17 amino acids. Trimming at V came to 5 bases and at J to 5 bases, leaving 14 bases not matched to a gene. The CDR3 reads CASSPLVGEGRTGELFF. The CDR3, as DNA: TGTGCCAGCAGCCCCCTCGTGGGGGAGGGCAGGACCGGGGAGCTGTTTTTT.

This chain joins TRBV4-1 and TRBJ1-4; D might be TRBD1 (5 bases). The V end lost 6 bases, the J end lost 8 bases, and 13 bases lay between the germline ends. Germline loops: CDR1 MGHRA, CDR2 YSYEKL. The CDR3 sequence is 13 residues long. The CDR3 loop reads CASRGAGREKLFF. Written as DNA, the CDR3 is TGCGCCAGCAGAGGGGCGGGTCGGGAAAAACTGTTTTTT.

This clonotype has a handful of counts. The chain uses TRBV27 and TRBJ2-7; D is perhaps TRBD1 (5 bases). Trimming cost V 2 bases and J 2 bases, with 13 bases left between them. The CDR3 sequence is 15 residues long. Germline V CDR1 and CDR2: MNHEY, SMNVEV (reference sequence). CDR3 protein: CASSLKGPGPYEQYF. The CDR3, as DNA: TGTGCCAGCAGTTTAAAAGGACCAGGGCCCTACGAGCAGTACTTC.

There are many counts of this clonotype. This rearrangement joins TRBV3-1 to TRBJ2-1; the D gene could be TRBD1 or TRBD2 (5 bases each). The germline gives CDR1 LGHDT, CDR2 YNNKEL (reference sequence). The V gene lost 1 base and the J gene lost 2 bases, with 9 bases spanning the gap. The length of the CDR3 is 15 residues. The CDR3 coding sequence is TGTGCCAGCAGCCAAGGGGGGAGTACCTACAATGAGCAGTTCTTC. Its translation is CASSQGGSTYNEQFF.

The table lists this clonotype with many counts. The chain employs TRBV15 and TRBJ2-1; no reliable D call. V lost 4 bases and J 0 bases, leaving 10 bases between the germline ends. The length of the CDR3 is 15 residues. CDR1 and CDR2 (germline): LNHNV, YYDKDF (reference sequence). CDR3 protein: CATSMDGYSYNEQFF. CDR3 nucleotide sequence: TGTGCCACCAGCATGGACGGCTACTCCTACAATGAGCAGTTCTTC. Looking up the rest from reference TRBV15 and TRBJ2-1 gives the full variable domain: DAMVIQNPRYQVTQFGKPVTLSCSQTLNHNVMYWYQQKSSQAPKLLFHYYDKDFNNEADTPDNFQSRRPNTSFCFLDIRSPGLGDTAMYLCATSMDGYSYNEQFFGPGTRLTVL.

This CDR3 is CASSQEFSSRHLSYEQYF. The CDR3, as DNA: TGTGCCAGCAGCCAAGAGTTCTCGTCCCGGCACCTCTCCTACGAGCAGTACTTC. The genes are TRBV4-2 and TRBJ2-7; D is undetermined. Germline loops: CDR1 LGHNA, CDR2 YNFKEQ. Trimming removed 0 bases at V and 0 bases at J, with 18 bases between. CDR3 length: 18 amino acids.

This clonotype came up many times. The DNA for the CDR3 is TGTGCCAGCAGTTTAGAATCCCTAGCGGGGGGAATTCCAGGCACAGATACGCAGTATTTT. It yields the protein CASSLESLAGGIPGTDTQYF. The chain recombines TRBV12-3 or TRBV12-4 with TRBJ2-3; 11 bases are a match to TRBD2. With V trimmed by 1 base and J by 1 base, 13 bases remained unmatched. CDR3 length: 20 amino acids.

This clonotype was seen at least ten times. The V gene is TRBV24-1, the J gene TRBJ2-1; D not resolved. The CDR3 contains 12 residues. Germline V gene lookup returns CDR1 KGHDR and CDR2 SFDVKD. V was shortened by 3 bases and J by 10 bases, with 9 bases between the two germline ends. For the CDR3, the DNA is TGTGCCACCAGTGATGCCTCATGGGAGCAGTTCTTC. It translates to CATSDASWEQFF.

This clonotype was seen a few times. This chain joins TRBV18 and TRBJ1-2; 8 nucleotides align to TRBD1. The CDR3 is made up of 15 amino acids. The germline CDR1 and CDR2 sequences are KGHSH and LQKENI. V shed 2 bases, J shed 4 bases, and the junction held 6 bases outside the gene matches. In DNA, the CDR3 is TGTGCCAGCTCACCAAAACCCGACAGGGGCTATGGCTACACCTTC. Translated: CASSPKPDRGYGYTF.

This clonotype was found many times. The J gene is TRBJ2-7, the V gene TRBV10-3; 7 bases agree with TRBD1. Germline V gene sequence: CDR1 ENHRY, CDR2 SYGVKD. The CDR3 loop spans 14 amino acids. J lost 3 bases, V lost 8 bases, and 10 bases had no gene match. The CDR3 DNA reads TGTGCCATCGCAAGGGACAGCTCCTTCTACGAGCAGTACTTC. It is translated as CAIARDSSFYEQYF.

The rearrangement links TRBV12-3 or TRBV12-4 to TRBJ2-2; TRBD2 aligns across 10 bases. This CDR3 has 16 residues. V trimming: 5 bases; J trimming: 3 bases; junction bases outside the gene matches: 6. DNA for the CDR3: TGTGCCAGCAGTCACAAGCGGGGGGGCGACACCGGGGAGCTGTTTTTT. Protein sequence: CASSHKRGGDTGELFF.

In regard to this clonotype: It may be a read error: a sequence one base away is much more abundant. The chain couples TRBV21-1 to TRBJ1-1; the table's D call of TRBD1 was not tested on the DNA. TRBV21-1 is described as a pseudogene. The CDR3 runs to 17 residues. This CDR3 reads CASSKSTRGTRNTEAFF. The CDR3 nucleotides are TGTGCCAGCAGCAAATCTACGAGGGGCACGCGGAACACTGAAGCTTTCTTT.

This clonotype was counted ten times or more. The chain carries TRBV20-1 and TRBJ2-1; 11 bases match TRBD1. The CDR3 contains 14 residues. In germline, CDR1 is DFQATT, CDR2 SNEGSKA (reference sequence). CDR3 protein: CSQRGQGVYNEQFF. In nucleotides, the CDR3 is TGCAGCCAACGGGGACAGGGGGTATACAATGAGCAGTTCTTC.

This clonotype was counted ten times or more. This chain links TRBV6-5 with TRBJ1-2, with D possibly TRBD1 on 5 matching bases. Germline V gives CDR1 MNHEY, CDR2 SVGAGI. The ends were cut back, 6 bases at V and 3 bases at J, with 11 bases in the middle. This CDR3 spans 13 amino acids. CDR3 DNA sequence: TGTGCCAGCAGAAGACAAGGGGACTATGGCTACACCTTC. This encodes CASRRQGDYGYTF.

This chain links TRBV29-1 with TRBJ1-2; D remains unclear. This CDR3 is built from 13 residues. Trimming removed 1 base from V and 4 bases from J, with 10 bases in between. CDR1 and CDR2 (germline): SQVTM, ANQGSEA. The CDR3 region is CSVEGGSAYGYTF. CDR3 DNA sequence: TGCAGCGTTGAAGGGGGATCAGCCTATGGCTACACCTTC. Full variable domain (remainder filled in from reference TRBV29-1 and TRBJ1-2): SAVISQKPSRDICQRGTSLTIQCQVDSQVTMMFWYRQQPGQSLTLIATANQGSEATYESGFVIDKFPISRPNLTFSTLTVSNMSPEDSSIYLCSVEGGSAYGYTFGSGTRLTVV.

This clonotype was detected many times. The chain recombines TRBV18 with TRBJ2-1; TRBD2 matches at 12 bases. V shed 6 bases and J 8 bases; nucleotides not matched to a gene: 8. There are 15 residues in the CDR3. Germline CDR1 reads KGHSH; CDR2 reads LQKENI. The chain's CDR3 is CASSQTSGGAHEQFF. The DNA for the CDR3 is TGTGCCAGCTCCCAGACTAGCGGGGGAGCGCATGAGCAGTTCTTC.

This clonotype was detected ten times or more. V gene TRBV5-1 combines with J gene TRBJ2-7; 11 bases line up with TRBD2. The CDR3 is 14 amino acids. Germline V gene data show CDR1 as SGHRS and CDR2 as YFSETQ. The trim removed 5 bases at V and 3 bases at J, leaving 4 bases unmatched. CDR3 loop: CASSVGTSGYEQYF. As DNA, the CDR3 is TGCGCCAGCAGTGTAGGGACTAGCGGCTACGAGCAGTACTTC.

This clonotype was counted ten times or more. The rearrangement links TRBV2 to TRBJ2-5, with D possibly being TRBD1 (5 bases). This CDR3 comprises 13 residues. Germline V gene data show CDR1 as SNHLY and CDR2 as FYNNEI. The V and J ends lost 7 bases and 2 bases respectively, with 11 bases between them. CDR3: CASIGAEQETQYF. As DNA, the CDR3 is TGTGCCAGCATTGGGGCAGAACAAGAGACCCAGTACTTC. Full variable domain (missing parts from reference TRBV2 and TRBJ2-5): EPEVTQTPSHQVTQMGQEVILRCVPISNHLYFYWYRQILGQKVEFLVSFYNNEISEKSEIFDDQFSVERPDGSNFTLKIRSTKLEDSAMYFCASIGAEQETQYFGPGTRLLVL.

This clonotype was seen repeatedly, ten times or more. The rearrangement uses TRBV7-3 and TRBJ2-1, with 9 bases lining up with TRBD2. The V gene end was trimmed by 5 bases and the J gene end by 4 bases; junction bases not matched to a gene: 9. The CDR3 is 16 amino acids. Germline V CDR1 and CDR2: SGHTA, FQGTGA. Here the CDR3 DNA reads TGTGCCAGCAGCCCCCGAGCAGCGGGGGGTTACAATGAGCAGTTCTTC. Protein sequence: CASSPRAAGGYNEQFF.

This clonotype was counted ten times or more. The gene calls are TRBV28 and TRBJ2-7; no firm D call. The germline V gene encodes CDR1 MDHEN and CDR2 SYDVKM. V shed 5 bases and J shed 4 bases, with 9 bases lying between them. This CDR3 contains 12 residues. The CDR3 is CASSTVLYEQYF. The CDR3 DNA is TGTGCCAGCAGTACGGTCCTTTACGAGCAGTACTTC.

This clonotype has at least ten counts. This chain connects TRBV12-3 or TRBV12-4 to TRBJ1-6; D gene ambiguous. Deletions cut 3 bases from V and 1 base from J, with 10 bases between. The CDR3 covers 16 residues. CDR3: CASSFVFPSYNSPLHF. CDR3 DNA: TGTGCCAGCAGTTTTGTTTTTCCTTCCTATAATTCACCCCTCCACTTT.

This clonotype was counted ten times or more. The rearrangement joins TRBV18 to TRBJ2-5; D might be TRBD1 or TRBD2, each matching 5 bases. Germline assignment: CDR1 KGHSH and CDR2 LQKENI. Between the trimmed V and J ends, which lost 6 bases and 0 bases, there was a span of 5 bases. The CDR3 has 12 residues. Written as DNA, the CDR3 is TGTGCCAGCTCGGGACACCAAGAGACCCAGTACTTC. As protein: CASSGHQETQYF. The full variable domain, its missing parts supplied by reference TRBV18 and TRBJ2-5, is NAGVMQNPRHLVRRRGQEARLRCSPMKGHSHVYWYRQLPEEGLKFMVYLQKENIIDESGMPKERFSAEFPKEGPSILRIQQVVRGDSAAYFCASSGHQETQYFGPGTRLLVL.

Many counts were recorded for this clonotype. The chain combines TRBV6-1 with TRBJ2-2, with no clear D. This CDR3 region has 13 residues. V was shortened by 6 bases and J by 6 bases, with 11 bases between the two germline ends. Germline CDR1 is MNHNS and CDR2 is SASEGT. The CDR3 sequence: CASRLAQAGELFF. The CDR3, as DNA: TGTGCCAGCAGATTGGCCCAGGCCGGGGAGCTGTTTTTT.

This clonotype was counted ten times or more. This chain connects TRBV7-9 to TRBJ1-5; D might be TRBD1 (6 bases). Germline V lookup: CDR1 SEHNR, CDR2 FQNEAQ (reference sequence). Trimming pared 5 bases from V and 5 bases from J, leaving 13 bases between. The CDR3 loop spans 14 amino acids. CDR3 nucleotides: TGTGCCAGCAGCCCGGGGGGGGGCCATCAGCCCCAGCATTTT. As protein: CASSPGGGHQPQHF.

In this sample, this clonotype turned up many times. The genes are TRBV7-9 and TRBJ2-7, with D hard to call. CDR3 size: 13 residues. The germline gives CDR1 SEHNR, CDR2 FQNEAQ (reference sequence). The V and J ends lost 1 base and 6 bases respectively, with 10 bases between them. The CDR3 loop is CASSLVTPREQYF. CDR3 coding DNA: TGTGCCAGCAGCTTAGTTACCCCCCGCGAGCAGTACTTC.

This clonotype was counted at least ten times. The chain combines TRBV19 with TRBJ2-7; no firm D call. This CDR3 has 13 residues. The germline V and J ends were trimmed by 9 bases and 5 bases, with 17 bases remaining between them. Germline V lookup: CDR1 LNHDA, CDR2 SQIVND (reference sequence). Here the CDR3 DNA reads TGTGCCAGCCGAGGCGGCAGTCTCCACGAGCAGTACTTC. This translates into CASRGGSLHEQYF.

At least ten counts were recorded for this clonotype. The rearrangement uses TRBV4-3 and TRBJ2-1; TRBD2 matches at 7 bases. The V and J ends lost 1 base and 3 bases, in that order; junction bases with no gene match: 12. CDR1 LGHNA and CDR2 YSLEER come from the germline V gene. This CDR3 comprises 18 residues. The CDR3 protein is CASSQGLGRESLYNEQFF. DNA for the CDR3: TGCGCCAGCAGCCAAGGCCTGGGGCGGGAGTCCCTCTACAATGAGCAGTTCTTC.

Ten or more counts support this clonotype. J is TRBJ2-1 and V is TRBV15; D not resolved. CDR3 length equals 15 residues. V shed 0 bases and J shed 7 bases, with 13 bases lying between them. Per the germline V gene, CDR1 is LNHNV and CDR2 is YYDKDF (reference sequence). The CDR3 region is CATSRDRLDNNEQFF. For the CDR3, the DNA is TGTGCCACCAGCAGAGACCGGCTAGACAATAATGAGCAGTTCTTC.